This T cell receptor beta chain was captured in a study of blood T cells in healthy people across ages. A second roughly 6 to 11 cycle PCR used barcoded and J-beta primers. Every molecule of cDNA carried a tag from a template-switch adaptor with 12 random nucleotides. TCRdb called the 5' RACE reads again in MiXCR, with one record for every CDR3 protein. The sample carries 800,000 to 950,000 distinct CDR3 sequences, around 36% recorded once. CDR3 length: 14 amino acids. Germline V gives CDR1 ENHRY, CDR2 SYGVKD. V was clipped by 10 bases and J by 0 bases; unmatched bases: 7. Findings and caveats of the study: More naive CD4+ cells and higher diversity were found in long-lived than in aged donors.

This clonotype has at least ten counts. Antigen: not known. Sequencing input: blood. The receptor was isolated from a man younger than 30 in good health. The genes are TRBV10-3 and TRBJ2-3; 7 nucleotides line up with TRBD2. CDR3 sequence reads: CATRGSGSTDTQYF. The CDR3 DNA reads as TGTGCCACCCGCGGTAGCGGGAGCACAGATACGCAGTATTTT.